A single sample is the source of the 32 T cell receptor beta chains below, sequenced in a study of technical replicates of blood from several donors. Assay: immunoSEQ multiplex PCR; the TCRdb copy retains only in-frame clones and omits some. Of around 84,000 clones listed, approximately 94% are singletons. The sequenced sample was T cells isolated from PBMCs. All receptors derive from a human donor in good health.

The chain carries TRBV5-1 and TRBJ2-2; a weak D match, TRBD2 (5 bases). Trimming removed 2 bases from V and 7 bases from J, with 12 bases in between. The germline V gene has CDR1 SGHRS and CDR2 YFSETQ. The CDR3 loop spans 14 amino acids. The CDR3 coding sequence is TGCGCCAGCAGCTTAGACGGACTCAACGGGGAGCTGTTTTTT. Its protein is CASSLDGLNGELFF.

The CDR3 sequence is CASSLVGGGTGNSPLHF. In DNA, the CDR3 is TGTGCCAGCAGCTTGGTAGGGGGCGGGACTGGTAATTCACCCCTCCACTTT. This chain links TRBV5-8 with TRBJ1-6, with TRBD1 matching 7 bases. This CDR3 comprises 17 residues. Trimming took 0 bases from V and 6 from J; bases not matched to a gene: 9. Germline-derived CDR1 and CDR2 are SGHTS and YDEGEE.

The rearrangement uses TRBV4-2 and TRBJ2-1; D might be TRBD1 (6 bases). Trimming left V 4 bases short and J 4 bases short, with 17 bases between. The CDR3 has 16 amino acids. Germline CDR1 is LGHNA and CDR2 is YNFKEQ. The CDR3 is CASSRLSTGPYNEQFF. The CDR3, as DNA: TGTGCCAGCAGCCGACTTTCTACAGGGCCATACAATGAGCAGTTCTTC.

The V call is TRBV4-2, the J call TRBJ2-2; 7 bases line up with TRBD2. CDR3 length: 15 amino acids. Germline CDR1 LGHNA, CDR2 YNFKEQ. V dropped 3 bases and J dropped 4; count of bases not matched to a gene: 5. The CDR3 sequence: CASSQTSPGTGELFF. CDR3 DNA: TGTGCCAGCAGCCAGACTAGCCCGGGCACCGGGGAGCTGTTTTTT.

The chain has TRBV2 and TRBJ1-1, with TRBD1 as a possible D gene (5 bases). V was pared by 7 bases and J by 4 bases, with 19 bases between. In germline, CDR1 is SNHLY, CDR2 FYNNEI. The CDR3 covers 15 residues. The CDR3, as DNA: TGTGCCAGCAAGGGGCCGAGGCCTCATCTCACTGAAGCTTTCTTT. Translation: CASKGPRPHLTEAFF.

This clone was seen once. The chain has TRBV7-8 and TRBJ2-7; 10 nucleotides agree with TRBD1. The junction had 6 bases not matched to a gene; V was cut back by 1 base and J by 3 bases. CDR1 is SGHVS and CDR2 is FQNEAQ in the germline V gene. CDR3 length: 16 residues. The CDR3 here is CASSLDMGQGFYEQYF. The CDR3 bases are TGTGCCAGCAGCTTAGATATGGGACAGGGGTTCTACGAGCAGTACTTC.

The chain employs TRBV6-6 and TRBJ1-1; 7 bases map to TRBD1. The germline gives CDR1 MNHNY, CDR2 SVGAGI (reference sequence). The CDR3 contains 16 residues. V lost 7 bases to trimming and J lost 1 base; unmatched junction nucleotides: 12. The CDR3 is CASKHRGISSNTEAFF. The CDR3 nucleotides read TGTGCCAGCAAACACAGGGGTATCTCCTCGAACACTGAAGCTTTCTTT.

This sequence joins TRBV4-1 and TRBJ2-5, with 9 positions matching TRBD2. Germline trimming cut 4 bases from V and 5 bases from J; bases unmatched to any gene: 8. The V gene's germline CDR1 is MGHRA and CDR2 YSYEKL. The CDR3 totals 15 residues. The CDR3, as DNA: TGCGCCAGCAGCCGCGACGGGACTAGCCAGGAGACCCAGTACTTC. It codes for CASSRDGTSQETQYF.

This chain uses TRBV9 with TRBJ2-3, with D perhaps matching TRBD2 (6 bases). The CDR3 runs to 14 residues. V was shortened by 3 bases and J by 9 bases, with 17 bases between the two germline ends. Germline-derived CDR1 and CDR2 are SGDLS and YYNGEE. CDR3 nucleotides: TGTGCCAGCAGCGAAACTAGCATCACATGGACGCAGTATTTT. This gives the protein CASSETSITWTQYF.

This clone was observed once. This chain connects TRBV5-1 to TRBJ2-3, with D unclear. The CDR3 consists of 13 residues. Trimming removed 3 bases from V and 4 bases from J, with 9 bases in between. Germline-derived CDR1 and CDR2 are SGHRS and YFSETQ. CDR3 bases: TGCGCCAGCAGCTCTGAAACTCCAGATACGCAGTATTTT. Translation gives CASSSETPDTQYF.

CDR3 in amino acids: CASSDFGYEQYF. DNA of the CDR3: TGTGCCAGTAGTGACTTCGGGTACGAGCAGTACTTC. V is TRBV19 and J is TRBJ2-7, with D unclear. CDR3 length equals 12 residues. V dropped 5 bases and J dropped 4 bases, with 9 bases sitting between them. Germline V lookup: CDR1 LNHDA, CDR2 SQIVND (reference sequence).

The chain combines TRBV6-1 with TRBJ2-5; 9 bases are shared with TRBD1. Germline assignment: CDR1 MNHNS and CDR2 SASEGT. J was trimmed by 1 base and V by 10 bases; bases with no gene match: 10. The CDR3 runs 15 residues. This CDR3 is CATPLRDRAQETQYF. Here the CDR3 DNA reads TGTGCCACCCCACTCCGGGACAGGGCCCAAGAGACCCAGTACTTC.

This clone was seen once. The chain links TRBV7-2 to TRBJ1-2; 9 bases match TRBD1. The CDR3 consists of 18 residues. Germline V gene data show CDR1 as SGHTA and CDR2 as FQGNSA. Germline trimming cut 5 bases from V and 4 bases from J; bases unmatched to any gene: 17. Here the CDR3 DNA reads TGTGCCAGCAGCCCAACTGGGACAGGGTTAAATGAAGGCTATGGCTACACCTTC. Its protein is CASSPTGTGLNEGYGYTF.

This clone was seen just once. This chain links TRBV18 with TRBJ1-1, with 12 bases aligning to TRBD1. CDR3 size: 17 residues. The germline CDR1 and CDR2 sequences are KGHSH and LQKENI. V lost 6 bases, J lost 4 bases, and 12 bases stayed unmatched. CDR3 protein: CASSGGTGGAAGTEAFF. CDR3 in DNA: TGTGCCAGCTCCGGCGGGACAGGGGGCGCAGCTGGCACTGAAGCTTTCTTT.

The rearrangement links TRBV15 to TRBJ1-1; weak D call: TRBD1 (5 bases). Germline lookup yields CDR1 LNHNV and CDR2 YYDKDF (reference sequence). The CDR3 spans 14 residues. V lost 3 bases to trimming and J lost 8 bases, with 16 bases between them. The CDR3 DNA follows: TGTGCCACCAGCAGTGGGGGGTTGTCCGAAGAAGCTTTCTTT. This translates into CATSSGGLSEEAFF.

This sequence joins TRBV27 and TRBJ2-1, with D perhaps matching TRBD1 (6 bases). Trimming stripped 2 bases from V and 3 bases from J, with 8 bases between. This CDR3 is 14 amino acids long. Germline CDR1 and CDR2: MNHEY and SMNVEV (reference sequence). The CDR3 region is CASSLADSYNEQFF. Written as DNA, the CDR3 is TGTGCCAGCAGTTTAGCGGACAGCTACAATGAGCAGTTCTTC.

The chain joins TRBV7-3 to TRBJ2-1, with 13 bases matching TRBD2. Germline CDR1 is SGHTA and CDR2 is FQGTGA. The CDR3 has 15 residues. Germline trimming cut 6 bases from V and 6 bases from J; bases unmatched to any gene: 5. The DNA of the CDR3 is TGTGCCAGCAGTACTAGCGGGGGGGCTATCAATGAGCAGTTCTTC. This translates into CASSTSGGAINEQFF.

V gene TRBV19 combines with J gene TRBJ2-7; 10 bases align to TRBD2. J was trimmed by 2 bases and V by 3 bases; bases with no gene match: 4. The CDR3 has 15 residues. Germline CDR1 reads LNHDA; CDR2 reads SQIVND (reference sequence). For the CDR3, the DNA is TGTGCCAGTAGTATGGTAACTAGCGGGACCTACGAGCAGTACTTC. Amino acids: CASSMVTSGTYEQYF.

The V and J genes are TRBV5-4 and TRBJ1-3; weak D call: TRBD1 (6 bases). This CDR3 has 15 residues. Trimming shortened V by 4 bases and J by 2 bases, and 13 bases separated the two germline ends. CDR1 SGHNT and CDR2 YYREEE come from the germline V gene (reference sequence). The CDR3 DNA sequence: TGTGCCAGCAGCCAGACGACAGGACCTGGAAACACCATATATTTT. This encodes CASSQTTGPGNTIYF. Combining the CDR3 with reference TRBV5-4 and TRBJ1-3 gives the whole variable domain ETGVTQSPTHLIKTRGQQVTLRCSSQSGHNTVSWYQQALGQGPQFIFQYYREEENGRGNFPPRFSGLQFPNYSSELNVNALELDDSALYLCASSQTTGPGNTIYFGEGSWLTVV.

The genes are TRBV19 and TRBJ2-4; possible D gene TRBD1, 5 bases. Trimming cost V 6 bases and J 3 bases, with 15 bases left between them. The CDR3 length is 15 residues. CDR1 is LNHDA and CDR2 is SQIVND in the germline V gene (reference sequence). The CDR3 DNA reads TGTGCCAGTAGGATTAGGGGAATTGACAAAAACATTCAGTACTTC. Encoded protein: CASRIRGIDKNIQYF.

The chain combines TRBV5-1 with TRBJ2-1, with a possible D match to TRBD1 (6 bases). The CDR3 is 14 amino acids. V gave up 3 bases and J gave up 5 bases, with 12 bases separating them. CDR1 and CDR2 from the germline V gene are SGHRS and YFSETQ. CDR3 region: CASSSGQIHNEQFF. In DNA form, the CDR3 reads TGCGCCAGCAGCTCTGGACAGATCCACAATGAGCAGTTCTTC.

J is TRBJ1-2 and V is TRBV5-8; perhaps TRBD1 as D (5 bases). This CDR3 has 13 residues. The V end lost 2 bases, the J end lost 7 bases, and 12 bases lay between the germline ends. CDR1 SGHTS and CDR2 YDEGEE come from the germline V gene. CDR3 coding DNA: TGTGCCAGCAGCTTAGACAGTCGCGGTGGCTACACCTTC. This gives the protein CASSLDSRGGYTF.

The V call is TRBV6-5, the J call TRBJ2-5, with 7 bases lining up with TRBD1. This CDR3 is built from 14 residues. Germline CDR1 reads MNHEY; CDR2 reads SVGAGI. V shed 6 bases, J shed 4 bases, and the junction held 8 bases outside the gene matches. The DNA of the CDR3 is TGTGCCAGCAGGGTAAAAAACAGGGGAGAGACCCAGTACTTC. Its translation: CASRVKNRGETQYF.

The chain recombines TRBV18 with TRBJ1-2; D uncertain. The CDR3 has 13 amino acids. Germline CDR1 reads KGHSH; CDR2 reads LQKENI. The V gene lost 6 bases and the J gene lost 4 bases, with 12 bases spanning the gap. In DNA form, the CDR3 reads TGTGCCAGCTCCCAAGACGGAGCCTATGGCTACACCTTC. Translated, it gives CASSQDGAYGYTF.

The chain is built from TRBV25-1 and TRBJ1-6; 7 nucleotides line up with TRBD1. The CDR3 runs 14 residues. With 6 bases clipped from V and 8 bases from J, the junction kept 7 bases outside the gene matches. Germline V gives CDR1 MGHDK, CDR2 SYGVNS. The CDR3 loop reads CASRRQGEHSPLHF. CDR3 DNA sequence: TGTGCCAGCAGGAGACAGGGAGAGCATTCACCCCTCCACTTT.

The CDR3 nucleotides read TGTGCCAGCAGCTTATTCTCAACTAATGAAAAACTGTTTTTT. This encodes CASSLFSTNEKLFF. This chain joins TRBV7-9 and TRBJ1-4; D ambiguous. This CDR3 has 14 amino acids. The germline gives CDR1 SEHNR, CDR2 FQNEAQ (reference sequence). Trimming cost V 2 bases and J 0 bases, with 4 bases left between them.

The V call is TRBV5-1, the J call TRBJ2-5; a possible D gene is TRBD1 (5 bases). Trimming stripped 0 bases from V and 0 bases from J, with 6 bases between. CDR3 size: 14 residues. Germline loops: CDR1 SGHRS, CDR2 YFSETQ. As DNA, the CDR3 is TGCGCCAGCAGCTTGGGGACACACCAAGAGACCCAGTACTTC. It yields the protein CASSLGTHQETQYF.

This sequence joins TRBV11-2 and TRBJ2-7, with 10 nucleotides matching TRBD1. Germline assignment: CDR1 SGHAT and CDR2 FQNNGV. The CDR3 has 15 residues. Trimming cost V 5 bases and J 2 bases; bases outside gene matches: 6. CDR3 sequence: CASSASGQGAYEQYF. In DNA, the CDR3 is TGTGCCAGCAGCGCTTCAGGACAGGGGGCCTACGAGCAGTACTTC. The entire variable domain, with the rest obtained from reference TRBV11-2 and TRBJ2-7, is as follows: EAGVAQSPRYKIIEKRQSVAFWCNPISGHATLYWYQQILGQGPKLLIQFQNNGVVDDSQLPKDRFSAERLKGVDSTLKIQPAKLEDSAVYLCASSASGQGAYEQYFGPGTRLTVT.

CDR3 in DNA: TGTGCCTGGAGTTGGAGCGGGGGGGAGGAGACCCAGTACTTC. Translated: CAWSWSGGEETQYF. This chain connects TRBV30 to TRBJ2-5; 10 bases align to TRBD2. Germline V gene sequence: CDR1 GTSNPN, CDR2 SVGIG (reference sequence). Trimming cost V 2 bases and J 5 bases; bases outside gene matches: 5. The CDR3 is made up of 14 amino acids. The full variable domain, completed using reference TRBV30 and TRBJ2-5, is SQTIHQWPATLVQPVGSPLSLECTVEGTSNPNLYWYRQAAGRGLQLLFYSVGIGQISSEVPQNLSASRPQDRQFILSSKKLLLSDSGFYLCAWSWSGGEETQYFGPGTRLLVL.

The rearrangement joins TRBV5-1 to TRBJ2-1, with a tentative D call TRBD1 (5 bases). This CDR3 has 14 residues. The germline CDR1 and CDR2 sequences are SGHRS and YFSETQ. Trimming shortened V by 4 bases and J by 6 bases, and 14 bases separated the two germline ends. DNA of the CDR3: TGCGCCAGCAGCCTAACGACAGTTTCCAATGAGCAGTTCTTC. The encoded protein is CASSLTTVSNEQFF.

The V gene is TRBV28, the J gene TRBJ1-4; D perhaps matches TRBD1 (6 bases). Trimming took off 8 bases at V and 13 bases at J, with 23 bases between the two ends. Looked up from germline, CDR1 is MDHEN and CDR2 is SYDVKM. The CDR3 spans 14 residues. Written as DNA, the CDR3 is TGTGCCAGCTATGACACGCCCTCGAGAGGGGGACTGTTTTTT. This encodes CASYDTPSRGGLFF.

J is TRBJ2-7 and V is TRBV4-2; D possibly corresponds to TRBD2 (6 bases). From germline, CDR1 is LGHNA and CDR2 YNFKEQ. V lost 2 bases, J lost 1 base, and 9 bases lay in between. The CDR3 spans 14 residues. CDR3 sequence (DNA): TGTGCCAGCAGCCAATTCGGGGGTTCCTACGAGCAGTACTTC. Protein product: CASSQFGGSYEQYF.